The T cell receptor beta chain under discussion was sequenced for a study of cytomegalovirus exposure and HLA in healthy donors. General observations from the study: TRBV6-2, TRBV6-3 and other indistinguishable V segments were excluded.

Both 60 Vbeta primers and 13 Jbeta primers went into the PCR. Sequenced by immunoSEQ multiplex PCR; TCRdb stores in-frame clones only, minus some. The sample records approximately 160,000 clones, approximately 71% being singletons. Comments on this clone: Its antigen is not known.

The CDR3 runs 13 residues. Germline lookup yields CDR1 PRHDT and CDR2 FYEKMQ (reference sequence). V lost 5 bases to trimming and J lost 8 bases; unmatched junction nucleotides: 5. Sequenced sample: PBMCs. The chain couples TRBV13 to TRBJ2-1; TRBD1 agrees at 8 bases. The origin of this receptor is a young woman in good health and CMV-seropositive. This chain's CDR3 is CASSPGQVHEQFF. As DNA, the CDR3 is TGTGCCAGCAGCCCGGGACAGGTCCATGAGCAGTTCTTC.